This is a list of T cell receptor beta chains from one sample in a study of TIL therapy for anti-PD-1-resistant metastatic lung cancer. The protocol was immunoSEQ multiplex PCR, while the TCRdb copy is restricted to in-frame clones and leaves out a portion. Here the sample spans 45,000 to 50,000 clones, less than 75% being singletons. The material sequenced was tumor tissue, taken at baseline. Every receptor here comes from a person between 30 and 79 years old with non-small cell lung cancer. CDR3s include the opening cysteine and the closing phenylalanine or tryptophan. The D gene is left open where the match is weak. Clone size is given for some rows only: seen once, a few or many times, or a class if the clone is expanded.

V	J	size	length	D	CDR3
TRBV2	TRBJ2-3	few	15	-	CASRLTGTSTDTQYF
TRBV27	TRBJ1-5	-	17	-	CASTPSVGFYSNQPQHF
TRBV27	TRBJ2-7	-	18	TRBD2	CASSLHGTSGRLSYEQYF
TRBV5-1	TRBJ1-2	few	16	TRBD1	CASSFPGQGTADGYTF
TRBV2	TRBJ2-1	-	14	-	CASSMGSVGNEQFF
TRBV5-4	TRBJ1-3	-	15	-	CASSPTVYSGNTIYF
TRBV6-6	TRBJ1-1	-	15	-	CASRRPGRGLQEAFF
TRBV13	TRBJ2-5	-	19	TRBD2	CASSLPLASGRGDQETQYF
TRBV29-1	TRBJ2-2	-	15	TRBD1	CSAATGGANTGELFF
TRBV27	TRBJ2-2	-	15	-	CASSQRGRSSGELFF
TRBV28	TRBJ2-7	-	14	-	CASSFREFSYEQYF
TRBV6-1	TRBJ2-6	-	17	TRBD1	CASSVDREWSGANVLTF
TRBV6-6	TRBJ2-7	-	14	TRBD1	CASDYGQGGYEQYF
TRBV28	TRBJ1-2	-	11	-	CASSLLRGYTF
TRBV7-2	TRBJ2-3	many	14	-	CASSLGLGTDTQYF
TRBV27	TRBJ2-5	-	15	TRBD2	CASSEASGGGETQYF
TRBV10-3	TRBJ2-7	few	11	-	CATALGYEQYF
TRBV4-2	TRBJ2-2	-	16	TRBD2	CASSQDPGLVAGELFF
TRBV11-2	TRBJ1-3	-	12	-	CASSFSGNTIYF
TRBV5-1	TRBJ2-7	-	14	TRBD2	CASSSTSGRNEQYF
TRBV5-1	TRBJ2-3	few	15	TRBD2	CASSAVGTNTDTQYF
TRBV21-1	TRBJ2-1	-	16	-	CASSSGLAGNYNEQFF
TRBV5-1	TRBJ2-7	-	14	-	CASSLDAASYEQYF
TRBV9	TRBJ2-5	-	15	TRBD2	CASSVAGGRLETQYF
TRBV5-8	TRBJ1-1	-	15	TRBD1	CASSGGDSPNTEAFF
TRBV5-1	TRBJ2-7	-	14	-	CASSLDGGSYEQYF
TRBV5-1	TRBJ1-2	-	13	TRBD1	CASSSDRGYGYTF
TRBV4-3	TRBJ1-3	-	16	-	CASSQDPAGSGNTIYF
TRBV5-1	TRBJ2-5	once	16	-	CASSLFSGAEGETQYF
TRBV2	TRBJ2-2	-	16	-	CASSGVGGLNTGELFF
TRBV7-2	TRBJ2-4	-	16	-	CASSTLTSRYKNIQYF
TRBV6-6	TRBJ1-4	-	15	-	CASSPSSTTNEKLFF
TRBV30	TRBJ2-1	-	13	-	CAWSFRGRNEQFF
TRBV6-1	TRBJ2-3	-	14	-	CASEQWGGTDTQYF
TRBV21-1	TRBJ2-7	-	15	-	CASSKSGQPGGEQYF
TRBV21-1	TRBJ2-7	-	15	-	CASSERPGQRYEQYF
TRBV10-2	TRBJ1-2	-	13	-	CASSEFLYDGYTF
TRBV29-1	TRBJ2-5	-	17	TRBD2	CSVEGETSGTNQETQYF
TRBV6-4	TRBJ1-6	-	13	-	CASSEATNSPLHF
TRBV20-1	TRBJ2-5	-	11	-	CSAVVQETQYF
TRBV5-4	TRBJ2-7	medium-sized	14	-	CASSLSAVAYEQYF
TRBV9	TRBJ2-1	once	15	-	CASSVVGGVGNEQFF
TRBV18	TRBJ1-3	few	14	-	CASSPLSSGNTIYF
TRBV6-1	TRBJ2-7	-	19	TRBD2	CASSEVLAGGPIRSGEQYF
TRBV5-1	TRBJ1-1	once	14	-	CASSIAGFDTEAFF
TRBV7-9	TRBJ2-7	-	13	-	CASSLAQGYEQYF
TRBV5-1	TRBJ2-2	-	15	-	CASSLAGINTGELFF
TRBV29-1	TRBJ2-1	-	12	-	CSVSPGLDEQFF
TRBV4-1	TRBJ2-7	few	15	TRBD1	CASSQVSFGQAEQYF
TRBV9	TRBJ2-1	once	17	-	CASSVDVRVSSYNEQFF
TRBV19	TRBJ2-2	few	10	-	CATGSGELFF
TRBV6-1	TRBJ2-3	-	15	-	CASSGQLGGRDTQYF
TRBV6-5	TRBJ1-5	-	13	-	CASSLRFNQPQHF
TRBV6-6	TRBJ2-7	-	14	TRBD1	CASSPGQGRDEQYF